This T cell receptor (beta chain) is drawn from a study of somatic mutations in cytotoxic T cells in rheumatoid arthritis (TCRdb year 2017). Broadly, across the study: Patient peripheral blood (approximately 30 ml EDTA) was drawn right after diagnosis and before any treatment started. Patients and controls did not essentially differ in median age, which was nearly identical between the groups. A FACSAria II or Sony SH800 was used to flow-sort some V beta antibody-stained T-cell populations at nearly 100% purity, and TCRB sequencing was also done on sorted V beta1+ cells. TCRB deep sequencing was performed for roughly 66 rheumatoid arthritis patients and more than 15 healthy controls. Whether expanded CD8+ T-cell clones in untreated, newly diagnosed rheumatoid arthritis carry somatic mutations was the study question, and clonality was characterized with TCRB deep sequencing. Paper-wide results and their limitations: In patients, CD8+ clonality rose with age (Spearman r of about 0.53), which was not the case in healthy controls. In about an eighth of the roughly 65 patients, more than 20% of CD8+ cells belonged to the largest CD8+ clone, while several identical CD8+ TCRB sequences were shared between blood and synovial fluid. There was no significant difference in CD8+ T-cell clonality between rheumatoid arthritis patients and age-matched healthy controls. No adjustment for multiple comparisons was made for the slight TRBV07 underrepresentation in patients. It was unknown which antigens the expanded CD8+ clones targeted, and their absence from virus-specific databases did not exclude viral specificity.

TCRB CDR3 sequencing used the immunoSEQ assay on genomic DNA. The paper's data handling went like this. Only a few patient CD8+ clones larger than 1% matched published virus-specific TCRB sequences when compared against them. Only productive TCRB rearrangements were included in the analyses. Clonality was calculated as a Shannon entropy-based productive clonality index, and a clone was defined by a unique TCRB CDR3 sequence. The template counts of each clone relative to the total templates per sample were used to calculate repertoire overlap between two samples. V-gene usage from TCRB sequencing and V-gene usage measured by flow cytometry were correlated (Spearman r of 0.6 to 0.7). TCRdb provides this immuneACCESS table in a form limited to in-frame rearrangements. Some clones are lacking; in checked studies, under half of them reflect an unresolved V gene, and why the rest are absent is not known. V, J and clone size are those of that table, while D and trimming were read from the DNA. The sample table lists fewer than 20,000 clones, approximately 80% of them with a count of one. The ten largest clones add up to over 25% of the sample.

Flow cytometry confirmed the purity of CD4+ and CD8+ cells that had been isolated by positive magnetic bead selection on an AutoMACS. Clonal expansions were first screened by flow cytometry with a TCR V beta antibody panel, then characterized by TCRB deep sequencing of sorted CD8+ fractions. Peripheral blood mononuclear cells were isolated by Ficoll-Paque PLUS density gradient separation. Nucleospin Tissue or Tissue XS kits were used to extract DNA from CD4-enriched, CD8-enriched or PBMC samples, and a Qubit 2.0 fluorometer was used for quantification. V is reduced by 0 bases and J by 11 bases, leaving a spacing of 7 bases between them. The CDR3 runs 11 residues from the cysteine to the phenylalanine. The DNA shown is the 33-base CDR3, in frame from base 1. CDR1 MNHEY and CDR2 SVGAGI were looked up in the germline V gene. This clone has just one count. No cognate antigen has been identified for it. Nothing much larger sits one base from this clone, and base qualities are not available.

The receptor was isolated from an adult with rheumatoid arthritis. Input material: CD8+ T cells sorted from blood. The chain joins TRBV6-5 to TRBJ1-1; a weak D assignment points to TRBD1 (5 bases agree). The bases read TGTGCCAGCAGTTACTCGGGGGGGGCTTTCTTT. Translated, this gives CASSYSGGAFF.